This T cell receptor (beta chain) was recorded in a study of cytomegalovirus exposure and HLA in healthy donors. Study details: Of the donors genotyped, about 390 in all, about 81% fell in the Caucasian-associated ancestry cluster.

PCR involved 60 Vbeta and 13 Jbeta primers. The protocol was immunoSEQ multiplex PCR, while the TCRdb copy is restricted to in-frame clones and leaves out a portion. In the table there are some 150,000 clones, 75% to 80% of which are singletons. For this clone: No antigen is known for it.

Findings and limits, study-wide: There were several of the most significant clusters that appeared linked to common viral pathogens in a later analysis. Equally common other TCR beta chains were less clonally expanded than HLA-associated ones, a later analysis found.

The germline V gene encodes CDR1 ENHRY and CDR2 SYGVKD. The CDR3 is 14 amino acids. With 4 bases removed from V and 4 bases from J, the gap between germline ends came to 13 bases. The chain couples TRBV10-3 to TRBJ1-2; possible D gene TRBD1, 6 bases. This TCR derives from a young woman in good health and CMV-seronegative. Sequenced input: PBMCs. The CDR3 loop reads CAISGRTDIYGYTF. DNA of the CDR3: TGTGCCATCAGTGGTCGGACAGATATCTATGGCTACACCTTC.